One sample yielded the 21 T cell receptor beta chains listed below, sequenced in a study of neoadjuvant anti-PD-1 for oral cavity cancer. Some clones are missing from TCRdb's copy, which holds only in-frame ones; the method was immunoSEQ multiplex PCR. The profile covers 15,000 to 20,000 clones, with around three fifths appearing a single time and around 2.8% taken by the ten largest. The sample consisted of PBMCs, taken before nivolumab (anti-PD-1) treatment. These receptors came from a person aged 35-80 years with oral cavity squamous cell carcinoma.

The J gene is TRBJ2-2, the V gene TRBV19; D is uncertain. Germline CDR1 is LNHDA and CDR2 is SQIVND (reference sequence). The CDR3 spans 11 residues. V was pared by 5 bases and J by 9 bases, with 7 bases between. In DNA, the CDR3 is TGTGCCAGTAGTCCCGACAGGGAGCTGTTTTTT. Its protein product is CASSPDRELFF.

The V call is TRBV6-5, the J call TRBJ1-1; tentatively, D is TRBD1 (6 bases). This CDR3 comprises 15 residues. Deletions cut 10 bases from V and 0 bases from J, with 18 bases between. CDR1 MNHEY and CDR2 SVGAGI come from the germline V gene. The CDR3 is CATWPGGPMNTEAFF. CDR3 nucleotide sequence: TGTGCCACCTGGCCCGGGGGGCCGATGAACACTGAAGCTTTCTTT.

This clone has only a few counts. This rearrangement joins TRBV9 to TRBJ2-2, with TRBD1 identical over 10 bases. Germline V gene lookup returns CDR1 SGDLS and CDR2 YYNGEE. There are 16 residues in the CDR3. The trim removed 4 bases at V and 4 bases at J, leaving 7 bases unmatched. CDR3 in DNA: TGTGCCAGCAGCCCCCAGGGACAGGGGTTCACCGGGGAGCTGTTTTTT. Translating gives CASSPQGQGFTGELFF.

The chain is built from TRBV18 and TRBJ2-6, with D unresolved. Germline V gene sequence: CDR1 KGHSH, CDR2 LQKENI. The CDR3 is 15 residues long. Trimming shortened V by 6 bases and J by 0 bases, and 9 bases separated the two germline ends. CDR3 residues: CASSYDTSGANVLTF. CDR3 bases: TGTGCCAGCTCCTATGACACCTCTGGGGCCAACGTCCTGACTTTC.

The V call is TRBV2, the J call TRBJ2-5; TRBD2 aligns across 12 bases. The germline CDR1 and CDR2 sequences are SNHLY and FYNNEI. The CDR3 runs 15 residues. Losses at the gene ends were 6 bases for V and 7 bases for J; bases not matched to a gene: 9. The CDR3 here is CASRQTSGSSGTQYF. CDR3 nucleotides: TGTGCCAGCAGGCAGACTAGCGGGAGCTCGGGGACCCAGTACTTC.

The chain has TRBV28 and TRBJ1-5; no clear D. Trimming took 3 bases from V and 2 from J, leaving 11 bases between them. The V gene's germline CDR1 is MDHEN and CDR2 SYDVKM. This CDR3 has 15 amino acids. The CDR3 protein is CASSFGRVGNQPQHF. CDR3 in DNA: TGTGCCAGCAGTTTCGGTAGGGTGGGCAATCAGCCCCAGCATTTT.

The DNA of the CDR3 is TGTGCCAGCAGCTTGGCACCAGGGAACACTGAAGCTTTCTTT. Amino acid sequence: CASSLAPGNTEAFF. This sequence joins TRBV5-6 and TRBJ1-1; D gene uncertain. The CDR3 runs 14 residues. Looked up from germline, CDR1 is SGHDT and CDR2 is YYEEEE. V gave up 0 bases and J gave up 1 base, with 7 bases separating them.

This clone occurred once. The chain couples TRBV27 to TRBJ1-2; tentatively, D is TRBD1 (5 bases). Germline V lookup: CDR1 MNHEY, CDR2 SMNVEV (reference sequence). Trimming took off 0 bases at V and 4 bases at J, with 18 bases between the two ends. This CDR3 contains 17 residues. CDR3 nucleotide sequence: TGTGCCAGCAGTTTATCAGGGGACTCTCGAGGAGGCTATGGCTACACCTTC. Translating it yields CASSLSGDSRGGYGYTF.

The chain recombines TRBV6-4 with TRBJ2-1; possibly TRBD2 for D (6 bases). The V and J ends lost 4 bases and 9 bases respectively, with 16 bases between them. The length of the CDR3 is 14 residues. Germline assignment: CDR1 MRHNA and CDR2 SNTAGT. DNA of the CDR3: TGTGCCAGCAGTGGGGGGGAGGAAGCAAGTGAGCAGTTCTTC. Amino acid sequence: CASSGGEEASEQFF.

CDR3 amino acids: CASRETSGRVGDTQYF. The CDR3 DNA follows: TGTGCCAGCAGGGAGACTAGCGGGAGGGTTGGAGATACGCAGTATTTT. The chain uses TRBV2 and TRBJ2-3, with 14 bases identical to TRBD2. With V trimmed by 6 bases and J by 5 bases, 7 bases remained unmatched. This CDR3 has 16 amino acids. Germline V gives CDR1 SNHLY, CDR2 FYNNEI.

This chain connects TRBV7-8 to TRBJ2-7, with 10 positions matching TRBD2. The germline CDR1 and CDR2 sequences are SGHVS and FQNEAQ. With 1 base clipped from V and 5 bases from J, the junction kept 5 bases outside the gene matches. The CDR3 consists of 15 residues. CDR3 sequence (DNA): TGTGCCAGCAGCTTAGTACTAGCGGGATTCCACGAGCAGTACTTC. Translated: CASSLVLAGFHEQYF.

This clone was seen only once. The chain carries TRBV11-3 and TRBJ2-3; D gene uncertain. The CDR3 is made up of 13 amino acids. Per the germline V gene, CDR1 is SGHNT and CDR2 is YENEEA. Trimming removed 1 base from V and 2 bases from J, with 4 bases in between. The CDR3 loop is CASSLAPTDTQYF. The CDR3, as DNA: TGTGCCAGCAGCTTAGCCCCCACAGATACGCAGTATTTT.

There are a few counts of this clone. CDR3 nucleotide sequence: TGTGCCAGCATTGCCGGACAGGGGCGATCCTACGAGCAGTACTTC. Its translation is CASIAGQGRSYEQYF. The gene calls are TRBV27 and TRBJ2-7; 9 bases line up with TRBD1. The CDR3 totals 15 residues. The germline CDR1 and CDR2 sequences are MNHEY and SMNVEV (reference sequence). The V gene end was trimmed by 7 bases and the J gene end by 1 base; junction bases not matched to a gene: 8.

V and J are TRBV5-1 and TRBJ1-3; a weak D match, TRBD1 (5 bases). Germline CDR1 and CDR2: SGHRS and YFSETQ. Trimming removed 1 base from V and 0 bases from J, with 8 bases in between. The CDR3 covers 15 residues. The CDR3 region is CASSLWGTSGNTIYF. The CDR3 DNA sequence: TGCGCCAGCAGCTTGTGGGGGACCTCTGGAAACACCATATATTTT.

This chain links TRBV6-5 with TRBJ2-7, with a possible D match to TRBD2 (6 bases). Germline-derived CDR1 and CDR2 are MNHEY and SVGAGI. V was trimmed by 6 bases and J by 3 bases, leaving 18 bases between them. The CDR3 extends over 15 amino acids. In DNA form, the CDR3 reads TGTGCCAGCAGCCTCGGGACTTTTGGGAACTACGAGCAGTACTTC. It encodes CASSLGTFGNYEQYF.

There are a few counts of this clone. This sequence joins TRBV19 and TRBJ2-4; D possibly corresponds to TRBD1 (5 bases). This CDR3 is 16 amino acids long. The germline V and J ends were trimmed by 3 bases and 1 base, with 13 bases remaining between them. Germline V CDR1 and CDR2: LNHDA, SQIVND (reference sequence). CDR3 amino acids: CASSIQAPGAKNIQYF. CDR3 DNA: TGTGCCAGTAGTATCCAGGCCCCAGGGGCCAAAAACATTCAGTACTTC.

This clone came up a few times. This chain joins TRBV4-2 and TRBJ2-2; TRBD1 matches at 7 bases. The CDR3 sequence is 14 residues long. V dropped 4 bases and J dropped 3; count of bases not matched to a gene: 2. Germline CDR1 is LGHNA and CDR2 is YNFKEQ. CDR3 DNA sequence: TGTGCCAGCAGCCCAACAGGGGACACCGGGGAGCTGTTTTTT. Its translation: CASSPTGDTGELFF.

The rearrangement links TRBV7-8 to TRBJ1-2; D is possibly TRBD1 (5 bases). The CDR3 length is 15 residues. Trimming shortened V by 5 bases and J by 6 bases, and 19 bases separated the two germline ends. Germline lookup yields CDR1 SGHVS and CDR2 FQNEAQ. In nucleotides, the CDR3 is TGTGCCAGCAGCCCCAACGATAGGGGCGAGGATGGCTACACCTTC. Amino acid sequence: CASSPNDRGEDGYTF.

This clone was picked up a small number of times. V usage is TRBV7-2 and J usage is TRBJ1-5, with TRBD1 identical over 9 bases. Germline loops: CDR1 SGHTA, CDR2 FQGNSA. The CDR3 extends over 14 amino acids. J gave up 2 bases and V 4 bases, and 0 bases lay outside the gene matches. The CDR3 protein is CASSWTGGNQPQHF. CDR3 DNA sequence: TGTGCCAGCAGCTGGACAGGGGGCAATCAGCCCCAGCATTTT.

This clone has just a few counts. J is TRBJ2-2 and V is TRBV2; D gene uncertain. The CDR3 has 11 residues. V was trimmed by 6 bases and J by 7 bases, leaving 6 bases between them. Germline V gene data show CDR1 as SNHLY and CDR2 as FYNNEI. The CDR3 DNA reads TGTGCCAGCAGAGAGATCGGGGAGCTGTTTTTT. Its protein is CASREIGELFF.

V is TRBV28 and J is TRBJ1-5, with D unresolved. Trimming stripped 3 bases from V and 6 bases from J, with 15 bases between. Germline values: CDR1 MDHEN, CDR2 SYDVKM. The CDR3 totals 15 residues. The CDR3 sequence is CASSFLLGNRQPQHF. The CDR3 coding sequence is TGTGCCAGCAGTTTCCTACTAGGGAATCGTCAGCCCCAGCATTTT.